The rows below give T cell receptor beta chains drawn from one sample of a study of blood T cell repertoires in COVID-19. Produced via immunoSEQ multiplex PCR; TCRdb's table is partial and in-frame only. The table records fewer than 250,000 clones, under 85% of them present only once. Sample: peripheral blood. The receptors were gathered from a human donor in a cohort sampled during active COVID-19. The CDR3 runs from the conserved cysteine through the conserved F or W. Fields, in order: D gene, V gene, CDR3 length, CDR3 protein. The D gene is left open where the match is weak.

TRBD2 TRBV28 16 CASRLPLAGGADTQYF
TRBD1 TRBV5-1 14 CASSFGQGQDTQYF
TRBD1 TRBV19 14 CASSNRGPNEKLFF
- TRBV5-8 15 CASSLTDRESGELFF
TRBD2 TRBV27 15 CASSPGTSGGIKQFF
- TRBV5-1 8 CHSPQQYF
- TRBV11-1 15 CASSGSGPSSYEQYF
TRBD2 TRBV19 18 CASSRLRTSGTLKETQYF
TRBD2 TRBV11-2 13 CASSSGLAETQYF
- TRBV19 14 CASSILEGKETQYF
TRBD2 TRBV9 16 CASSGLAGGFTDTQYF
- TRBV7-9 12 CASSLQGDTQYF
- TRBV5-4 17 CASSPSEKGRSNYGYTF
TRBD1 TRBV27 19 CASSRTTDRAVGAKNIQYF
- TRBV7-2 13 CASSYYSNQPQHF
TRBD1 TRBV5-1 17 CASSSPPGTGVRYGYTF
TRBD1 TRBV30 15 CAWSVKTGSGSPLHF
- TRBV19 16 CASSITVGHPNTEAFF
- TRBV27 18 CASSGRSPRTVLVETQYF
TRBD1 TRBV7-2 15 CASSLTGQGSHEQYF
- TRBV4-2 17 CASSQDDKGDSGNTIYF
TRBD2 TRBV6-2/TRBV6-3 16 CASSSPKRGERDEQFF
TRBD1 TRBV7-3 15 CASSFSAGGSYEQYF
TRBD2 TRBV19 16 CASSIGLSGRWETQYF
TRBD2 TRBV7-9 16 CASSLRRGGRPGELFF
TRBD2 TRBV20-1 16 CSASPRMGLAGGQQYF
TRBD1 TRBV28 14 CASSPGQRTNEQFF
- TRBV6-5 15 CASSPRAGGNQPQHF
TRBD2 TRBV2 16 CASSEVGLAGDNTQYF
TRBD1 TRBV5-1 21 CASSLDGSARDRASGANVLTF
- TRBV20-1 14 CSASKDSSNTEAFF
- TRBV5-1 13 CASSFHRNYGYTF
TRBD1 TRBV5-4 15 CASSPRQGSTYEQYF
- TRBV11-3 13 CASSFPGVNEQFF
- TRBV6-6 13 CASGILTEETQYF
TRBD2 TRBV11-3 19 CASSPGGVGTSGRINEQFF
- TRBV7-2 15 CASSLQGSSYNEQFF
TRBD2 TRBV14 16 CASSQGSGGLGYEQYF
TRBD2 TRBV2 16 CASPQRASGGYNEQFF
- TRBV3-1/TRBV3-2 13 CASSQGGYEKLFF
TRBD1 TRBV5-1 15 CASNRDRGSTDTQYF
TRBD1 TRBV29-1 14 CSGTGVLYQETQYF
- TRBV7-9 14 CASSWGREENEQFF
TRBD2 TRBV5-6 16 CASSRLAGGDTDTQYF